The 4 T cell receptor beta chains given below trace back to one sample, sequenced in a study of blood T cell repertoires in COVID-19. Assay used: immunoSEQ multiplex PCR; TCRdb lists only in-frame clones, some missing. The table records 350,000 to 400,000 clones, 85% to 90% of them present only once. What was sequenced was PBMCs or T cells enriched from blood (not recorded which). These receptors all stem from a woman younger than 30 who had recovered from COVID-19.

The chain has TRBV30 and TRBJ2-5, with 10 positions matching TRBD1. CDR3 length equals 15 residues. The germline V gene has CDR1 GTSNPN and CDR2 SVGIG (reference sequence). Losses at the gene ends were 2 bases for V and 5 bases for J; bases not matched to a gene: 8. The CDR3 loop is CAWSTGQGNLETQYF. In DNA, the CDR3 is TGTGCCTGGAGTACGGGACAGGGGAATTTGGAGACCCAGTACTTC.

CDR3 loop: CASSEDGGNEEKLFF. The CDR3, as DNA: TGTGCCAGCAGCGAGGACGGGGGAAATGAAGAAAAACTGTTTTTT. V gene TRBV9 combines with J gene TRBJ1-4, with D perhaps TRBD1 (5 bases). Germline CDR1 reads SGDLS; CDR2 reads YYNGEE. V was shortened by 3 bases and J by 8 bases, with 17 bases between the two germline ends. This CDR3 region has 15 residues.

The chain uses TRBV6-2 or TRBV6-3 and TRBJ2-7, with a tentative D call TRBD2 (6 bases). Per germline, CDR1 MNHEY and CDR2 SVGEGT. CDR3 size: 20 residues. V was clipped by 6 bases and J by 0 bases, with 30 bases between them. The CDR3 coding sequence is TGTGCCAGCAGCCCCGTAGCGAGGCGGGGTCTCCTCTACCCCTCCTACGAGCAGTACTTC. Translating gives CASSPVARRGLLYPSYEQYF.

The rearrangement links TRBV5-1 to TRBJ2-2; 10 nucleotides match TRBD2. This CDR3 has 16 amino acids. From germline, CDR1 is SGHRS and CDR2 YFSETQ. The V segment lost 1 base and the J segment 1 base; nucleotides outside the gene matches: 1. CDR3 region: CASSLTSGVNTGELFF. The CDR3 DNA sequence: TGCGCCAGCAGCTTGACTAGCGGGGTGAACACCGGGGAGCTGTTTTTT.